This T cell receptor beta chain was identified during a study of blood T cell repertoires in COVID-19. Overall study context: There were acute and convalescent COVID-19 samples, and they came from the United States, Italy and Spain.

Living in 24 US areas, the participants were between roughly 18 and 90 years of age. V lost 3 bases, J lost 5 bases, and 8 bases lay in between. Germline loops: CDR1 KGHSH, CDR2 LQKENI. CDR3 length: 13 residues. Sequencing used immunoSEQ multiplex PCR; TCRdb keeps in-frame clones, though not all of them. The repertoire holds 270,000 or so clones, with approximately 86% as singletons. The TCR comes from a woman aged 18-35 years who had recovered from COVID-19. The V call is TRBV18, the J call TRBJ2-1; no clear D gene. The sequenced sample was PBMCs or T cells enriched from blood (not recorded which). The CDR3 here is CASSPNQNNEQFF. The CDR3 region has the DNA TGTGCCAGCTCACCCAATCAAAACAATGAGCAGTTCTTC.